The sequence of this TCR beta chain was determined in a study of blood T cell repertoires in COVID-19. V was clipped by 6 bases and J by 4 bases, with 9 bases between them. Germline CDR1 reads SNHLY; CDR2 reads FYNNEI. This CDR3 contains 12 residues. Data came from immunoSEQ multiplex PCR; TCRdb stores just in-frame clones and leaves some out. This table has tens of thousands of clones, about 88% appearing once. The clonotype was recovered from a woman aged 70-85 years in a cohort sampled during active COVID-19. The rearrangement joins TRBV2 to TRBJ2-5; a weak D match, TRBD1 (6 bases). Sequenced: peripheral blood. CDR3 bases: TGTGCCAGCAGCGCACAGGGAGAGACCCAGTACTTC. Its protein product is CASSAQGETQYF.